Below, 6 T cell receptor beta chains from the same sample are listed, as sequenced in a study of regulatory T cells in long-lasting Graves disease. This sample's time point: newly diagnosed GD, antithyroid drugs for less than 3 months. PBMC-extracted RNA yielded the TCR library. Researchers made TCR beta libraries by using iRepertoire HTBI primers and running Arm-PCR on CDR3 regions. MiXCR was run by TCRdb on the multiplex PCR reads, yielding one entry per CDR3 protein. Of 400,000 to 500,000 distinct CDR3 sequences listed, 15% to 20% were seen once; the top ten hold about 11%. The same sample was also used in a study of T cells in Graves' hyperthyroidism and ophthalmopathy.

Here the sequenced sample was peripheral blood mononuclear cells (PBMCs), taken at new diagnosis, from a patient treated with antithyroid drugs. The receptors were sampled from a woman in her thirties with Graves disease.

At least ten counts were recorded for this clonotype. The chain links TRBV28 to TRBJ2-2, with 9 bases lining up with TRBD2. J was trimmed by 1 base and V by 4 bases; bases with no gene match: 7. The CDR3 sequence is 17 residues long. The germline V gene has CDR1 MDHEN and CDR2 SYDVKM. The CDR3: CASSSSGITVNTGELFF. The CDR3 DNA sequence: TGTGCCAGCAGTTCTAGCGGGATAACGGTGAACACCGGGGAGCTGTTTTTT.

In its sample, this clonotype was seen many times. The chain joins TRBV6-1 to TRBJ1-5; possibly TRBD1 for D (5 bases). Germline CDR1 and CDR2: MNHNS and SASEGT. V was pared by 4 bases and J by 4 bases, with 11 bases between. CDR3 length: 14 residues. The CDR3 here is CASSVTGDNQPQHF. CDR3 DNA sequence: TGTGCCAGCAGTGTCACAGGCGATAATCAGCCCCAGCATTTT.

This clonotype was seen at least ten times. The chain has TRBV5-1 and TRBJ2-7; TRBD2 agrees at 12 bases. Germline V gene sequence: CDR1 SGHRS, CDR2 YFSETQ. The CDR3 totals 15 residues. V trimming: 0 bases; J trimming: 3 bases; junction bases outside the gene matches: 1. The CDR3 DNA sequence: TGCGCCAGCAGCTTGGGACTAGCGGGGGACTACGAGCAGTACTTC. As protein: CASSLGLAGDYEQYF.

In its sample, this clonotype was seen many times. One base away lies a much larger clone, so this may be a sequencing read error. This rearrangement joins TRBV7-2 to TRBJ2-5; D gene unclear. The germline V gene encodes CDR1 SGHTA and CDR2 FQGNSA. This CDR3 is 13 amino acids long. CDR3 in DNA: TGTGCCAGCAGCTTTCAGGACCAAGAGGCCCAGTACTTC. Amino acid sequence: CASSFQDQEAQYF.

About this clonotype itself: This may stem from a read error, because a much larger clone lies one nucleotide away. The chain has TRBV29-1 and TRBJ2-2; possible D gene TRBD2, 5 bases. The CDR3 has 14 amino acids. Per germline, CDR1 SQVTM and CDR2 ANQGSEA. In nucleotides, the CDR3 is TGCAGCGTTGATATCGGAACGAACACCGGGGAGCCGTTTTTT. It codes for CSVDIGTNTGEPFF.

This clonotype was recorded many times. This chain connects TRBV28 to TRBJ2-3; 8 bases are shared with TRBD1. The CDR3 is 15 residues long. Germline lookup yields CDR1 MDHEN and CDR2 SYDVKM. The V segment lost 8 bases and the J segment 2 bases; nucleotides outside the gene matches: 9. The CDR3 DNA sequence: TGTGCCAGCGTCTCGACAGGGGTGATCACAGATACGCAGTATTTT. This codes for CASVSTGVITDTQYF.